These 10 T cell receptor beta chains were all obtained from the same sample, sequenced in a study of PD-L1 blockade in urothelial cancer. This table comes from immunoSEQ multiplex PCR, and its TCRdb copy is limited to in-frame clones, with some not included. The table lists some 56,000 clones, more than 75% of them singletons, with approximately 1.4% in the top ten. As for time point: pretreatment peripheral blood. The sequencing here drew on PBMCs, taken around atezolizumab (anti-PD-L1) treatment. These receptors were obtained from a man in his fifties with urothelial cancer.

The chain uses TRBV11-2 and TRBJ2-1; TRBD2 matches 10 bases. The CDR3 loop spans 15 amino acids. Germline V CDR1 and CDR2: SGHAT, FQNNGV. J gave up 7 bases and V 5 bases, and 8 bases lay outside the gene matches. CDR3 DNA: TGTGCCAGCAGCCCCAAGCGGGAGGGCCGAAATGAGCAGTTCTTC. Amino acids: CASSPKREGRNEQFF.

This clone was seen more than once but under ten times. The chain links TRBV4-2 to TRBJ1-1, with D uncertain. CDR3 size: 13 residues. The germline V gene has CDR1 LGHNA and CDR2 YNFKEQ. V lost 1 base and J 1 base, leaving 4 bases between the germline ends. The CDR3: CASSQGGNTEAFF. In nucleotides, the CDR3 is TGTGCCAGCAGCCAAGGAGGGAACACTGAAGCTTTCTTT.

V and J are TRBV5-1 and TRBJ2-5, with 14 positions matching TRBD2. Unmatched junction bases numbered 7, after V lost 4 bases and J lost 2 bases. This CDR3 contains 17 residues. CDR1 is SGHRS and CDR2 is YFSETQ in the germline V gene. CDR3 loop: CASSDRLAGGIQETQYF. The DNA of the CDR3 is TGCGCCAGCAGCGATCGACTAGCGGGGGGGATTCAAGAGACCCAGTACTTC.

This rearrangement joins TRBV11-3 to TRBJ2-3, with D tentatively TRBD2 (6 bases). Germline V gives CDR1 SGHNT, CDR2 YENEEA. The V and J ends lost 1 base and 3 bases respectively, with 11 bases between them. The CDR3 is 15 amino acids. The CDR3 loop reads CASSLGVAETDTQYF. CDR3 bases: TGTGCCAGCAGCTTAGGGGTAGCGGAGACAGATACGCAGTATTTT.

The V gene is TRBV4-1, the J gene TRBJ2-2, with TRBD1 identical over 10 bases. CDR3 size: 15 residues. Germline-derived CDR1 and CDR2 are MGHRA and YSYEKL. Trimming cost V 4 bases and J 5 bases; bases outside gene matches: 4. The CDR3 spells CASSPGQGGTGELFF. The CDR3, as DNA: TGCGCCAGCAGCCCTGGACAGGGGGGGACCGGGGAGCTGTTTTTT.

The rearrangement links TRBV27 to TRBJ2-7; 9 bases fit TRBD1. CDR3 length: 18 residues. Germline V gives CDR1 MNHEY, CDR2 SMNVEV (reference sequence). Trimming cost V 2 bases and J 4 bases; bases outside gene matches: 15. The chain's CDR3 is CASSLQTRPGTGQYEQYF. The CDR3 region has the DNA TGTGCCAGCAGTTTACAGACTAGACCCGGGACAGGGCAATACGAGCAGTACTTC.

The V call is TRBV27, the J call TRBJ1-5; TRBD1 is a possible D gene (5 bases). The CDR3 loop spans 15 amino acids. From germline, CDR1 is MNHEY and CDR2 SMNVEV (reference sequence). Trimming pared 5 bases from V and 2 bases from J, leaving 13 bases between. The CDR3 sequence: CASSAQGLGNQPQHF. In nucleotides, the CDR3 is TGTGCCAGCAGTGCTCAGGGCTTGGGCAATCAGCCCCAGCATTTT.

J is TRBJ2-7 and V is TRBV30; D ambiguous. The V end was cut by 0 bases, the J end by 5 bases, with 5 bases between. Germline V gene data show CDR1 as GTSNPN and CDR2 as SVGIG (reference sequence). The CDR3 covers 11 residues. Here the CDR3 reads CAWSVSHEQYF. The CDR3 coding sequence is TGTGCCTGGAGTGTAAGCCACGAGCAGTACTTC.

This chain connects TRBV5-1 to TRBJ2-5; a possible D gene is TRBD2 (7 bases). Looked up from germline, CDR1 is SGHRS and CDR2 is YFSETQ. This CDR3 has 15 residues. V was shortened by 2 bases and J by 8 bases, with 19 bases between the two germline ends. CDR3 sequence (DNA): TGCGCCAGCAGCTTCGGTCAGGGGAGGGTAGATACCCAGTACTTC. It yields the protein CASSFGQGRVDTQYF.

This chain's CDR3 is CASSYRRAGYHEQYF. In DNA, the CDR3 is TGTGCCAGCAGTTACAGGAGGGCAGGGTACCACGAGCAGTACTTC. V gene TRBV6-5 combines with J gene TRBJ2-7; D possibly corresponds to TRBD2 (6 bases). The CDR3 length is 15 residues. From germline, CDR1 is MNHEY and CDR2 SVGAGI. Trimming removed 2 bases from V and 5 bases from J, with 16 bases in between.